This TCR beta chain derives from a study of cytomegalovirus exposure and HLA in healthy donors. To note about this clone: The antigen remains unidentified.

The study ran its PCR with 60 Vbeta and 13 Jbeta primers. This table comes from immunoSEQ multiplex PCR, and its TCRdb copy is limited to in-frame clones, with some not included. The table lists fewer than 120,000 clones, more than 75% of them singletons. Study-level points and caveats: Differences between HLA loci emerged in a later analysis of TCR association rates, with DRB1 most and HLA-C fewest. Trimming of TCR beta V- and J-genes showed a link, identified in a later analysis, to a missense DCLRE1C variant. Rarity characterized most TCR sequences, yet some public TCRs appeared in many donors.

This clonotype was sampled from a man aged 35 to 55 in good health and CMV-seronegative. Sequenced material: PBMCs.

CDR3 sequence: CASSIQGGGETQYF. The CDR3 DNA sequence: TGTGCCAGCAGCATTCAGGGAGGAGGAGAGACCCAGTACTTC. The gene calls are TRBV5-4 and TRBJ2-5; weak D call: TRBD2 (6 bases). The CDR3 is 14 residues long. Germline V CDR1 and CDR2: SGHNT, YYREEE (reference sequence). The ends were cut back, 4 bases at V and 4 bases at J, with 14 bases in the middle.